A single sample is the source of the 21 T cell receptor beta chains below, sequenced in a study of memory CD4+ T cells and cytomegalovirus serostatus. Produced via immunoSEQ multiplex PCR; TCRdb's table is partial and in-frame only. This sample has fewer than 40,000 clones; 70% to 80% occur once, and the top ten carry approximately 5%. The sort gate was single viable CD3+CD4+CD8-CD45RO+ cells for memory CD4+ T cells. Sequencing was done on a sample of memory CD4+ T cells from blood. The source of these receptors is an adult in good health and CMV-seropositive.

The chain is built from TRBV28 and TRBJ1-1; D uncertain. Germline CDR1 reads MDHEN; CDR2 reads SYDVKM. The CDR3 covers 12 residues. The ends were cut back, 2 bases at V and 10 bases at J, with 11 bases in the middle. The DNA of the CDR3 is TGTGCCAGCAGTTTAAGCAAGGGAGCAGCTTTCTTT. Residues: CASSLSKGAAFF.

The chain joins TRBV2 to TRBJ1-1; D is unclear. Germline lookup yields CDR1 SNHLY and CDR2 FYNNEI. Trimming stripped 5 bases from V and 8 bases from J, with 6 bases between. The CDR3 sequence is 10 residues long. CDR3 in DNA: TGTGCCAGCAGTTCCGGGGAAGCTTTCTTT. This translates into CASSSGEAFF.

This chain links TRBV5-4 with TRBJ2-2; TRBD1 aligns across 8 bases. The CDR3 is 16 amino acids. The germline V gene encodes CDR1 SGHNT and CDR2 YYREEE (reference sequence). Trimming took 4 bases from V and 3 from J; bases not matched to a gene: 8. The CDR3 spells CASSHPRGQDTGELFF. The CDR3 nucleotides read TGTGCCAGCAGCCACCCCAGGGGGCAAGACACCGGGGAGCTGTTTTTT.

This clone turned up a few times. CDR3 nucleotides: TGTGCCAGCAGTCTCCCCGGGACGGCGAACACTGAAGCTTTCTTT. Its protein is CASSLPGTANTEAFF. V and J are TRBV28 and TRBJ1-1; TRBD1 might be the D (5 bases). Germline V gene data show CDR1 as MDHEN and CDR2 as SYDVKM. The ends were cut back, 5 bases at V and 1 base at J, with 14 bases in the middle. This CDR3 spans 15 amino acids.

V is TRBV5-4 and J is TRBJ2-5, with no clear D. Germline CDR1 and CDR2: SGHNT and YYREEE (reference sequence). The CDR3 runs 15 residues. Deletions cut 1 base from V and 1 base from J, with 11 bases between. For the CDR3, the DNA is TGTGCCAGCAGCTTGTTGGACGGATCCCAAGAGACCCAGTACTTC. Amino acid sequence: CASSLLDGSQETQYF.

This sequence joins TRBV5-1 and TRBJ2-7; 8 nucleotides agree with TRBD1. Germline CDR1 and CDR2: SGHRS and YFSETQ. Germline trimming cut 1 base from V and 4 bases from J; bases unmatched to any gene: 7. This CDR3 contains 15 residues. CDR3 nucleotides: TGCGCCAGCAGCTTGTCGTCAGGGGGCTCGTACGAGCAGTACTTC. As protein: CASSLSSGGSYEQYF.

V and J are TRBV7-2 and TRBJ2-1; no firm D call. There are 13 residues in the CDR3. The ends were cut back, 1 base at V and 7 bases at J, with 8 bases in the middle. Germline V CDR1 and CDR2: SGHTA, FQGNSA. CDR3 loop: CASSLVSLNEQFF. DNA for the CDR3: TGTGCCAGCAGCTTAGTCAGTCTAAATGAGCAGTTCTTC.

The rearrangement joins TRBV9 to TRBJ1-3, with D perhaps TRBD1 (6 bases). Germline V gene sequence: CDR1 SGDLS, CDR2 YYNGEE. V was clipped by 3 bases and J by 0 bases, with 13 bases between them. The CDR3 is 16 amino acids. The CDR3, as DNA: TGTGCCAGCAGCGCCGAGGGGGGCCCCTCTGGAAACACCATATATTTT. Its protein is CASSAEGGPSGNTIYF.

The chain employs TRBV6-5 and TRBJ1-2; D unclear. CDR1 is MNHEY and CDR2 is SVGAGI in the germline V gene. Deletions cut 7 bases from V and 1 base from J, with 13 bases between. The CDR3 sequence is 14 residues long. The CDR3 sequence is CASTKRAFNYGYTF. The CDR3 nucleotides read TGTGCCAGCACCAAAAGGGCCTTTAACTATGGCTACACCTTC.

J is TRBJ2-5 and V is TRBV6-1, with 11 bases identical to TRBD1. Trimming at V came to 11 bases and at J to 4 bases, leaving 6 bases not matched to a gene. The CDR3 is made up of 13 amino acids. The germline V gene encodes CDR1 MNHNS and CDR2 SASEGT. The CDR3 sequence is CAGDRGAGETQYF. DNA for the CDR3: TGTGCCGGGGACAGGGGGGCGGGAGAGACCCAGTACTTC.

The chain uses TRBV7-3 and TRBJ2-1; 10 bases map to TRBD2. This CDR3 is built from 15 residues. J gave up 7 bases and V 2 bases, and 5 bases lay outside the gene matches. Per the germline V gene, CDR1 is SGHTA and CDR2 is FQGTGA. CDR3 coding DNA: TGTGCCAGCAGCTTAGGTGCTAGCGGGAGTAATGAGCAGTTCTTC. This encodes CASSLGASGSNEQFF.

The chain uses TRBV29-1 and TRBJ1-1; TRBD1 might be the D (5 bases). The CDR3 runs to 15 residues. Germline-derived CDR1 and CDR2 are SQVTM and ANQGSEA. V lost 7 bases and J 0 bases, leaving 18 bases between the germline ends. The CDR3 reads CSARAGWGMNTEAFF. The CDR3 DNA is TGCAGCGCCCGAGCCGGTTGGGGCATGAACACTGAAGCTTTCTTT.

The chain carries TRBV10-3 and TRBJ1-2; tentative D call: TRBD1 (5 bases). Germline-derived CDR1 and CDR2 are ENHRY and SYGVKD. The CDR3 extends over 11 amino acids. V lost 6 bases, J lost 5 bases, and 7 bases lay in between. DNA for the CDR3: TGTGCCATCAGGGGGACGTATGGCTACACCTTC. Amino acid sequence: CAIRGTYGYTF.

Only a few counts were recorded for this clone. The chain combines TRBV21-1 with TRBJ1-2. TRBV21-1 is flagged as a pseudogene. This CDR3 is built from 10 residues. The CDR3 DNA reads TGTGCCAGAGACCTCTATGGCTACACCTTC. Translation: CARDLYGYTF.

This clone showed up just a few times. The CDR3 DNA sequence: TGCGCCAGCAGCTTGTACGGGGATACGCAGTATTTT. Residues: CASSLYGDTQYF. V is TRBV5-1 and J is TRBJ2-3; no definite D call. V lost 1 base, J lost 6 bases, and 6 bases lay in between. Per the germline V gene, CDR1 is SGHRS and CDR2 is YFSETQ. The CDR3 loop spans 12 amino acids.

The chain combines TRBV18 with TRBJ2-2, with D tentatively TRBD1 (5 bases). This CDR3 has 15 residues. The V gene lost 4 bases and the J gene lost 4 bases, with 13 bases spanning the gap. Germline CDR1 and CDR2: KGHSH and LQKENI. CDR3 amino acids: CASSQRQKFTGELFF. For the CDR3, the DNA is TGTGCCAGCTCACAGCGACAGAAATTCACCGGGGAGCTGTTTTTT.

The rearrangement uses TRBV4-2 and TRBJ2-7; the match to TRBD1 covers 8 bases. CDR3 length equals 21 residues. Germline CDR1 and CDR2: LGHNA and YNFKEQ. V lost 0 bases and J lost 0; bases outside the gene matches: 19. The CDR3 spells CASSQDVRDRSSIGLSYEQYF. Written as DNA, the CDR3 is TGTGCCAGCAGCCAAGATGTGCGGGACAGGTCTTCCATCGGCCTCTCCTACGAGCAGTACTTC.

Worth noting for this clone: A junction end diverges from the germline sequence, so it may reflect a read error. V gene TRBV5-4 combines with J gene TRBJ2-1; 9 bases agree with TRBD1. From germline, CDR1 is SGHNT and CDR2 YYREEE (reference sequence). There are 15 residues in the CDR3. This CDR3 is CASRLDRGLSGEQFF. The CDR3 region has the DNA TGTGCCAGCAGGTTGGACAGGGGTCTCTCGGGTGAGCAGTTCTTC. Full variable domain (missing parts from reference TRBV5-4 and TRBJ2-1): ETGVTQSPTHLIKTRGQQVTLRCSSQSGHNTVSWYQQALGQGPQFIFQYYREEENGRGNFPPRFSGLQFPNYSSELNVNALELDDSALYLCASRLDRGLSGEQFFGPGTRLTVL.

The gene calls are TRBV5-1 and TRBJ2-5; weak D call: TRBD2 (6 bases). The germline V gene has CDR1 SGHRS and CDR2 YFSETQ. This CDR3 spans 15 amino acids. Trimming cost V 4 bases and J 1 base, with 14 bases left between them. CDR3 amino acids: CASSGSGVFQETQYF. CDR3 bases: TGCGCCAGCAGCGGTAGCGGAGTGTTCCAAGAGACCCAGTACTTC.

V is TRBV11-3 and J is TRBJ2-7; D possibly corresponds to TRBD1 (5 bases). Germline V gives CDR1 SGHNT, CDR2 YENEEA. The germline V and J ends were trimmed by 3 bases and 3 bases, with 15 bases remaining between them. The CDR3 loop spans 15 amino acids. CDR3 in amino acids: CASSLRSGQGYEQYF. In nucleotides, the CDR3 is TGTGCCAGCAGCTTGCGTTCAGGGCAGGGCTACGAGCAGTACTTC.

The CDR3 reads CASTQSTVGTQYF. For the CDR3, the DNA is TGTGCCAGCACCCAGAGTACGGTGGGGACCCAGTACTTC. This sequence joins TRBV6-6 and TRBJ2-5; D uncertain. Germline CDR1 is MNHNY and CDR2 is SVGAGI (reference sequence). The V gene lost 7 bases and the J gene lost 7 bases, with 16 bases spanning the gap. CDR3 length: 13 amino acids.